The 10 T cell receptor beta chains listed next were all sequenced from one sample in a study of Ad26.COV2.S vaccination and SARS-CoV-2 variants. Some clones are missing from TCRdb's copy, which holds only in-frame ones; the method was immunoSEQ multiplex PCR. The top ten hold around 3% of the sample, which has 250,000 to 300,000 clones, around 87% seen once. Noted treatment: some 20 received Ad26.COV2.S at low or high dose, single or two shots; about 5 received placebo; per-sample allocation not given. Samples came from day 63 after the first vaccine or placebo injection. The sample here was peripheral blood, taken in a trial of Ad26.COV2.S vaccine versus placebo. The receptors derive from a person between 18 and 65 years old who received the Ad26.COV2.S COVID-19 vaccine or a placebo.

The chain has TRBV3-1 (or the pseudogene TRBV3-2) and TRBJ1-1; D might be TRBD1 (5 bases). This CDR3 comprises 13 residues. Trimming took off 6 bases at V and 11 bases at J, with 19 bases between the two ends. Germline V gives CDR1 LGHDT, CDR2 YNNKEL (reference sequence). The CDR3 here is CASSLGASSSAFF. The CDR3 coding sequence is TGTGCCAGCAGTCTTGGGGCCTCGAGCTCGGCTTTCTTT.

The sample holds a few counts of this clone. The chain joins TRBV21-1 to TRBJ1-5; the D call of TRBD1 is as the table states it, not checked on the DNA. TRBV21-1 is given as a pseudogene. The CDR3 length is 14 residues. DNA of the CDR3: TGTGCCAGCAGCAAGTCAGGGTGCAATCAGCCCCAGCATTTT. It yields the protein CASSKSGCNQPQHF.

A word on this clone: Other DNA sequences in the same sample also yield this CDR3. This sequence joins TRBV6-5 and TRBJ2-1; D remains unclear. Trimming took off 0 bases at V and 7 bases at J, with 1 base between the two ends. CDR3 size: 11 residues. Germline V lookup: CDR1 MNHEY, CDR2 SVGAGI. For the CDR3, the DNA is TGTGCCAGCAGTTACTCAAATGAGCAGTTCTTC. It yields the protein CASSYSNEQFF.

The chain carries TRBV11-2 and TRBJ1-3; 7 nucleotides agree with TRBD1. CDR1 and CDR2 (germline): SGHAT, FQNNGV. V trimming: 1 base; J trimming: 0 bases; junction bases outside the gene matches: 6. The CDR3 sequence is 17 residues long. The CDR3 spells CASSLGRQGVSGNTIYF. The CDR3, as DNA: TGTGCCAGCAGCTTAGGGAGGCAGGGGGTCTCTGGAAACACCATATATTTT.

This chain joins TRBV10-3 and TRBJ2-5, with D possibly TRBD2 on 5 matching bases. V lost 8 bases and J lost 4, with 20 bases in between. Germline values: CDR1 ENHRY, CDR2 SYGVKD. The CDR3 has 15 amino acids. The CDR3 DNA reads TGTGCCATCCGACCGGCAGGAGGCGCTGGAGAGACCCAGTACTTC. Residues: CAIRPAGGAGETQYF.

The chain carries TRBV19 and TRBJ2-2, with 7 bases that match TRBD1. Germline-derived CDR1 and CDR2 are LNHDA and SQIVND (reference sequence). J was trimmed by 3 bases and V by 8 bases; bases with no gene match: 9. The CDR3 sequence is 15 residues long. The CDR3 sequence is CASLSRDRYTGELFF. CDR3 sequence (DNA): TGTGCCAGTCTGTCCCGGGACAGATACACCGGGGAGCTGTTTTTT. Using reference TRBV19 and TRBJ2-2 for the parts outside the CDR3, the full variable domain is DGGITQSPKYLFRKEGQNVTLSCEQNLNHDAMYWYRQDPGQGLRLIYYSQIVNDFQKGDIAEGYSVSREKKESFPLTVTSAQKNPTAFYLCASLSRDRYTGELFFGEGSRLTVL.

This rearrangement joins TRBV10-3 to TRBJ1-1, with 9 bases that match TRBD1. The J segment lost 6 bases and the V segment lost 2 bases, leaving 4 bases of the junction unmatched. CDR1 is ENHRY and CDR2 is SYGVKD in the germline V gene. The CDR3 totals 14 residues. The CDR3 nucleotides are TGTGCCATCAGTGAGCAACAGGGGGCAGCTGAAGCTTTCTTT. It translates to CAISEQQGAAEAFF.

The CDR3 here is CASTLGDRDPYGYTF. DNA for the CDR3: TGTGCCAGCACCCTCGGGGACAGGGACCCCTATGGCTACACCTTC. The chain recombines TRBV7-9 with TRBJ1-2; TRBD1 agrees at 9 bases. Per germline, CDR1 SEHNR and CDR2 FQNEAQ (reference sequence). The CDR3 covers 15 residues. V was pared by 7 bases and J by 4 bases, with 10 bases of the junction left unmatched.

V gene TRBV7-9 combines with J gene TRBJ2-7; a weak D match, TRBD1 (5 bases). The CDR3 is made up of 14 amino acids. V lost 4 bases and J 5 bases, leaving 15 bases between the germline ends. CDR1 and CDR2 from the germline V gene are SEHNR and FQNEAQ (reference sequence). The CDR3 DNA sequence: TGTGCCAGCAGCTCGCAGGGAAGTGGCCACGAGCAGTACTTC. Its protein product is CASSSQGSGHEQYF. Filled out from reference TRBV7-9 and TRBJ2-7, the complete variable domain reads DTGVSQNPRHKITKRGQNVTFRCDPISEHNRLYWYRQTLGQGPEFLTYFQNEAQLEKSRLLSDRFSAERPKGSFSTLEIQRTEQGDSAMYLCASSSQGSGHEQYFGPGTRLTVT.

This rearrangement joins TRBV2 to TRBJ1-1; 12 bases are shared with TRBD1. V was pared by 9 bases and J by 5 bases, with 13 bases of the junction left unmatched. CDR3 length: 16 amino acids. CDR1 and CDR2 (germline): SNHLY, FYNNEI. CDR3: CASSRPGQGADTEAFF. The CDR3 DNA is TGTGCCAGTAGCCGCCCGGGACAGGGGGCTGATACTGAAGCTTTCTTT.